The present T cell receptor (beta chain) was sequenced within a study of PD-1 blockade in classical Hodgkin lymphoma. The table came from immunoSEQ multiplex PCR; TCRdb's copy has only in-frame clones and leaves some out. The table includes some 58,000 clones, 88% detected once. Relapse was seen in all patients after autologous stem cell transplantation, and brentuximab vedotin exposure was variable. With 1 base clipped from V and 8 bases from J, the junction kept 6 bases outside the gene matches. The CDR3 has 14 amino acids. CDR1 is SEHNR, CDR2 FQNEAQ, per germline (reference sequence). The specimen comprised peripheral blood mononuclear cells (PBMCs), sampled before the second cycle of nivolumab. The sequence derives from a human donor with classical Hodgkin lymphoma. The chain has TRBV7-9 and TRBJ1-1; TRBD1 agrees at 8 bases. The CDR3, as DNA: TGTGCCAGCAGCTTAGAGGACAGGGACCTGGAAGCTTTCTTT. Its protein is CASSLEDRDLEAFF.